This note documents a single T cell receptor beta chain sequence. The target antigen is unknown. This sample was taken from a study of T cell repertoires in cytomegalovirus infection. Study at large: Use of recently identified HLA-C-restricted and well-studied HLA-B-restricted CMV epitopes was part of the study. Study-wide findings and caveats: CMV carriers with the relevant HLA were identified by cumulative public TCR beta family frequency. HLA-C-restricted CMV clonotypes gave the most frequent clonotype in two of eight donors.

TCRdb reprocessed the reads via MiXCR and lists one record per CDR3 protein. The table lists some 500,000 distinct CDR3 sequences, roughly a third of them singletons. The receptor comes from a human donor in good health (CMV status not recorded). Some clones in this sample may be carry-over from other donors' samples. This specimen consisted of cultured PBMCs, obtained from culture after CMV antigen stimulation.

As DNA, the CDR3 is TGTGCCAGTCAGTCAGGGACCCAAGAGACCCAGTACTTC. This sequence encodes CASQSGTQETQYF. V gene TRBV12-3 or TRBV12-4 combines with J gene TRBJ2-5; possibly TRBD1 or TRBD2 for D (5 bases each). The CDR3 covers 13 residues. Deletions cut 9 bases from V and 1 base from J, with 12 bases between.